A selection of T cell receptor beta chains follows, all from one sample in a study of OX40 agonist ivuxolimab in advanced cancers. Repertoires were generated with immunoSEQ multiplex PCR, while TCRdb's copy carries only in-frame clones and drops some. The table shows approximately 89,000 clones, with over 75% occurring only once. The sequenced sample was CD4+ or CD8+ T cells sorted from blood, obtained in a trial of the OX40 agonist ivuxolimab. The source is an adult with an advanced solid tumor such as melanoma, head and neck, liver or kidney cancer. CDR3s include the opening cysteine and the closing phenylalanine or tryptophan.

j_gene: TRBJ2-1; v_gene: TRBV6-1; CDR3aa: CASKSSVGEQFF
j_gene: TRBJ1-1; v_gene: TRBV27; CDR3aa: CASSQGLGNTEAFF
j_gene: TRBJ1-3; v_gene: TRBV6-1; CDR3aa: CASSEAQGNTIYF
j_gene: TRBJ1-2; v_gene: TRBV6-5; CDR3aa: CASSSSPGRGSYGYTF
j_gene: TRBJ2-7; v_gene: TRBV6-1; CDR3aa: CASTRTASYEQYF
j_gene: TRBJ2-2; v_gene: TRBV6-5; CDR3aa: CASCRVVGTGELFF
j_gene: TRBJ1-2; v_gene: TRBV5-1; CDR3aa: CASSLEGTIYGYTF
j_gene: TRBJ1-1; v_gene: TRBV27; CDR3aa: CASSLYGRNTEAFF
j_gene: TRBJ2-7; v_gene: TRBV5-6; CDR3aa: CASKRQGAYEQYF
j_gene: TRBJ2-7; v_gene: TRBV5-1; CDR3aa: CASSLDVGDYEQYF
j_gene: TRBJ1-2; v_gene: TRBV5-6; CDR3aa: CASSLMDRDVRYGYTF
j_gene: TRBJ2-1; v_gene: TRBV27; CDR3aa: CASSLNTQLAGPSSNEQFF
j_gene: TRBJ1-2; v_gene: TRBV11-2; CDR3aa: CASSLGDRVGGYTF
j_gene: TRBJ1-1; v_gene: TRBV11-1; CDR3aa: CASNEQGTSNTEAFF
j_gene: TRBJ2-1; v_gene: TRBV21-1; CDR3aa: CASSPTGLAANEQFF
j_gene: TRBJ2-3; v_gene: TRBV5-1; CDR3aa: CASSSTGVPPDTQYF
j_gene: TRBJ1-2; v_gene: TRBV27; CDR3aa: CASSLSGTGNYGYTF
j_gene: TRBJ2-5; v_gene: TRBV10-2; CDR3aa: CASSWTGRETQYF
j_gene: TRBJ2-7; v_gene: TRBV18; CDR3aa: CASSPGSGGYEQYF
j_gene: TRBJ2-3; v_gene: TRBV19; CDR3aa: CASSIDGGTGEPTDTQYF
j_gene: TRBJ1-1; v_gene: TRBV11-3; CDR3aa: CASSFQVPTEAFF
j_gene: TRBJ2-1; v_gene: TRBV7-2; CDR3aa: CASSSSGVQSYNEQFF
j_gene: TRBJ2-2; v_gene: TRBV5-6; CDR3aa: CASSGLATGELFF
j_gene: TRBJ2-3; v_gene: TRBV9; CDR3aa: CASSVSGGEHTDTQYF